In this sample, the clone carrying this T cell receptor beta chain turned up many times. Its antigen is still unknown. This entry comes from a study of early T cells in non-severe SARS-CoV-2 infection. General observations from the study: VDJdb matching skewed toward anti-spike CD8 responses, missing private and CD4 specificities.

TCRdb processed the 5' RACE reads anew with MiXCR; each CDR3 protein has one entry. The table has around 25,000 distinct CDR3 sequences, about 2.7% seen once. Trimming at V came to 4 bases and at J to 1 base, leaving 8 bases not matched to a gene. CDR3 size: 18 residues. The germline CDR1 and CDR2 sequences are WSHSY and SAAADI. What was sequenced was whole blood. The clonotype originates from an adult who was a healthcare worker with PCR-confirmed SARS-CoV-2 infection or an uninfected control (not recorded which). The gene calls are TRBV10-2 and TRBJ2-1, with 12 bases identical to TRBD1. CDR3 nucleotide sequence: TGCGCCAGCAGTGGGGGGACAGGGGGCTTTCGGTCCTACAATGAGCAGTTCTTC. This codes for CASSGGTGGFRSYNEQFF.